The present T cell receptor (beta chain) was sequenced within a study of immune evolution from preneoplasia to lung adenocarcinoma. Trimming shortened V by 3 bases and J by 9 bases, and 17 bases separated the two germline ends. The CDR3 length is 14 residues. Germline V lookup: CDR1 MNHEY, CDR2 SVGAGI. This table comes from immunoSEQ multiplex PCR, and its TCRdb copy is limited to in-frame clones, with some not included. The sample records about 4,900 clones, roughly 80% being singletons. To note about this clone: What it binds is unknown.

Overall study findings and caveats: Top clone frequencies peaked in normal lung, apparently declining through invasive adenocarcinoma.

Sequencing was done on a sample of FFPE minimally invasive lung adenocarcinoma tissue. The TCR comes from a person aged 70 to 79 with lung adenocarcinoma. The V call is TRBV6-5, the J call TRBJ1-2; no definite D call. CDR3 region: CASSYRRESGRYTF. The DNA of the CDR3 is TGTGCCAGCAGTTATAGGCGGGAGTCTGGGCGCTACACCTTC.